Below, 2 T cell receptor beta chains from the same sample are listed, as sequenced in a study of blood T cell repertoires in COVID-19. Generated by immunoSEQ multiplex PCR, the TCRdb table keeps only in-frame clones and is missing some. The data show roughly 180,000 clones, approximately 79% seen once. Sequenced: peripheral blood. The receptors were gathered from a woman aged 60-75 years with COVID-19, enrolled during active disease.

This clone was counted a single time. The chain links TRBV28 to TRBJ2-1; 8 bases are a match to TRBD2. The V gene end was trimmed by 6 bases and the J gene end by 7 bases; junction bases not matched to a gene: 11. The germline V gene encodes CDR1 MDHEN and CDR2 SYDVKM. There are 15 residues in the CDR3. CDR3 sequence reads: CASSPPERGTNEQFF. The CDR3 DNA follows: TGTGCCAGCAGCCCCCCGGAGCGGGGGACGAATGAGCAGTTCTTC.

The J gene is TRBJ2-7, the V gene TRBV6-2 or TRBV6-3, with 7 bases fitting TRBD1. The CDR3 sequence is 16 residues long. V lost 0 bases to trimming and J lost 3 bases; unmatched junction nucleotides: 8. Germline V lookup: CDR1 MNHEY, CDR2 SVGEGT. The CDR3 loop reads CASSYSWPGGDYEQYF. CDR3 sequence (DNA): TGTGCCAGCAGTTACTCTTGGCCAGGGGGTGACTACGAGCAGTACTTC.